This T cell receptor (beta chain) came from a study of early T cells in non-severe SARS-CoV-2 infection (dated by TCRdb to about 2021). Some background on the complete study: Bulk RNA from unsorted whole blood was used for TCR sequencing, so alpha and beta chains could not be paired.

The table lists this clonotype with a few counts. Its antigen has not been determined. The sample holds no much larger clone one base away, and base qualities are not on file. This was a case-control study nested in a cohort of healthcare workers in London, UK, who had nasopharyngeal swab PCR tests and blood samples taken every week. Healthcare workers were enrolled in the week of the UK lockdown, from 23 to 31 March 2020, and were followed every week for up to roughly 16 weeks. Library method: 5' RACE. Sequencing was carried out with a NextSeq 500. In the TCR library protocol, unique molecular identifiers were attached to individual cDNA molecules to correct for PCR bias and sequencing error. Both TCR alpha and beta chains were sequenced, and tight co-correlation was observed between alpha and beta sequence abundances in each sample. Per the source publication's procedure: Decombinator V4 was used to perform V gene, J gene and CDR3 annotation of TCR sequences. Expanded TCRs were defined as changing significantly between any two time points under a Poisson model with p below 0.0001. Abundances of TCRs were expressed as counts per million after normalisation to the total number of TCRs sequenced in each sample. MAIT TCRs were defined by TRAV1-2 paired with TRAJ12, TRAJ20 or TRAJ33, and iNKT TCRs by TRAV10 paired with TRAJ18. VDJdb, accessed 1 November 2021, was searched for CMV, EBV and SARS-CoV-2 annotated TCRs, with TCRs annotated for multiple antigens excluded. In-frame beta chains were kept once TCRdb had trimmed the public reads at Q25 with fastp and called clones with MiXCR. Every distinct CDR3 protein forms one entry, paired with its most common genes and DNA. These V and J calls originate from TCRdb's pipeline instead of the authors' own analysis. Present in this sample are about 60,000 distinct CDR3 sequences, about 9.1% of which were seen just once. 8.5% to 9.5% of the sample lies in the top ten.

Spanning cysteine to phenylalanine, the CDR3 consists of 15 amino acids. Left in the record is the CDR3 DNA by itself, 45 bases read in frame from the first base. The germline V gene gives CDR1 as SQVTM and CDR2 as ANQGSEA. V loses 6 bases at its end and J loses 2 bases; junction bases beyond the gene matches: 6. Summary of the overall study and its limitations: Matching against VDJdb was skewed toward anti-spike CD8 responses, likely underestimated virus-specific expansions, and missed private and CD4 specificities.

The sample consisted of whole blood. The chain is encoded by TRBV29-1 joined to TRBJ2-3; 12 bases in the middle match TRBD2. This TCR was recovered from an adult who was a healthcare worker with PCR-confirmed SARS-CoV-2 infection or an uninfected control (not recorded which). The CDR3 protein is CSVAGTSGPTDTQYF. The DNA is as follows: TGCAGCGTCGCCGGGACTAGCGGGCCCACAGATACGCAGTATTTT.